A single sample gave rise to the 10 T cell receptor beta chains below, sequenced in a study of Ad26.COV2.S vaccination and SARS-CoV-2 variants. Assay: immunoSEQ multiplex PCR; the TCRdb copy retains only in-frame clones and omits some. The profile shows roughly 420,000 clones, over 75% of them singletons. The treatment is: around 19 received Ad26.COV2.S at low or high dose, single or two shots; about 5 received placebo; per-sample allocation not given. Sample collection was performed on day 63 after the first vaccine or placebo injection. The sequenced sample was peripheral blood, obtained in a trial of Ad26.COV2.S vaccine versus placebo. The source is a person aged 18-65 years who received the Ad26.COV2.S COVID-19 vaccine or a placebo.

The V call is TRBV30, the J call TRBJ2-1; D may be TRBD1 or TRBD2 (5 bases each). Deletions cut 3 bases from V and 8 bases from J, with 11 bases between. CDR1 and CDR2 (germline): GTSNPN, SVGIG (reference sequence). The CDR3 length is 12 residues. CDR3 sequence (DNA): TGTGCCTGGAGGATGGGGACCTATGAGCAGTTCTTC. This gives the protein CAWRMGTYEQFF.

This clone was seen more than once but under ten times. CDR3 DNA: TGTGCCAGTAGCAGGGGACTTACCTACGAGCAGTACTTC. Its translation is CASSRGLTYEQYF. J is TRBJ2-7 and V is TRBV19; D tentatively fits TRBD1 or TRBD2 (6 bases each). Germline values: CDR1 LNHDA, CDR2 SQIVND (reference sequence). V was shortened by 6 bases and J by 2 bases, with 11 bases between the two germline ends. The CDR3 extends over 13 amino acids. The full variable domain, its missing parts supplied by reference TRBV19 and TRBJ2-7, is DGGITQSPKYLFRKEGQNVTLSCEQNLNHDAMYWYRQDPGQGLRLIYYSQIVNDFQKGDIAEGYSVSREKKESFPLTVTSAQKNPTAFYLCASSRGLTYEQYFGPGTRLTVT.

The chain couples TRBV11-2 to TRBJ2-3, with 9 bases that match TRBD1. The CDR3 runs 14 residues. From germline, CDR1 is SGHAT and CDR2 FQNNGV. J gave up 4 bases and V 5 bases, and 4 bases lay outside the gene matches. The chain's CDR3 is CASSRDRAPDTQYF. The CDR3 coding sequence is TGTGCCAGCAGCAGGGACAGGGCCCCAGATACGCAGTATTTT.

CDR3 loop: CASSLDYVETQYF. CDR3 sequence (DNA): TGTGCCAGCAGCTTGGACTACGTGGAGACCCAGTACTTC. The chain joins TRBV5-4 to TRBJ2-5; no firm D call. CDR1 and CDR2 (germline): SGHNT, YYREEE (reference sequence). The CDR3 extends over 13 amino acids. Trimming shortened V by 0 bases and J by 5 bases, and 8 bases separated the two germline ends.

This rearrangement joins TRBV21-1 to TRBJ1-1. TRBV21-1 constitutes a pseudogene. This CDR3 has 17 residues. CDR3 nucleotides: TGTGCCAGCAGCAAAGAATCGGTCCTCCCCATGAACACTGAAGCTTTCTTT. It specifies CASSKESVLPMNTEAFF.

The CDR3 is CASSSYRTDEQFF. CDR3 coding DNA: TGTGCCAGCAGCTCCTACCGGACTGATGAGCAGTTCTTC. The chain joins TRBV5-4 to TRBJ2-1, with a possible D match to TRBD2 (5 bases). This CDR3 spans 13 amino acids. V was pared by 3 bases and J by 8 bases, with 12 bases between. Germline lookup yields CDR1 SGHNT and CDR2 YYREEE (reference sequence).

The chain carries TRBV19 and TRBJ1-5; 7 bases map to TRBD1. Germline assignment: CDR1 LNHDA and CDR2 SQIVND (reference sequence). The length of the CDR3 is 15 residues. The trim removed 5 bases at V and 9 bases at J, leaving 13 bases unmatched. The CDR3 sequence is CASSPTGYGLWPQHF. The CDR3 nucleotides read TGTGCCAGTAGTCCGACAGGGTACGGACTTTGGCCCCAGCATTTT.

V and J are TRBV6-1 and TRBJ2-1; 9 positions match TRBD1. This CDR3 spans 15 amino acids. V dropped 7 bases and J dropped 1; count of bases not matched to a gene: 5. CDR1 MNHNS and CDR2 SASEGT come from the germline V gene. This chain's CDR3 is CASIGGTGSYNEQFF. CDR3 DNA sequence: TGTGCCAGCATCGGCGGGACAGGGTCCTACAATGAGCAGTTCTTC.

This clone has only one observation. The genes are TRBV11-2 and TRBJ2-2, with D uncertain. The V gene lost 1 base and the J gene lost 5 bases, with 8 bases spanning the gap. CDR3 length: 14 residues. In germline, CDR1 is SGHAT, CDR2 FQNNGV. The CDR3 loop reads CASSLAQNTGELFF. CDR3 bases: TGTGCCAGCAGCTTAGCACAGAATACCGGGGAGCTGTTTTTT.

The chain combines TRBV29-1 with TRBJ2-1; D is ambiguous. The CDR3 sequence is 11 residues long. Germline V gives CDR1 SQVTM, CDR2 ANQGSEA. V was clipped by 5 bases and J by 8 bases, with 10 bases between them. As DNA, the CDR3 is TGCAGCGTTTTTCGGGCCCATGAGCAGTTCTTC. This gives the protein CSVFRAHEQFF.